This TCR beta chain was sequenced during a study of cytomegalovirus exposure and HLA in healthy donors. As for the study in general: Genotyping showed 81% of almost 400 donors falling in the Caucasian-associated ancestry cluster.

Study outcomes and limitations: Common viral pathogens were later found to be apparently linked to several of the most significant clusters. Sequencing artifact likely explains a cluster of highly shared sequence variants. Roughly uniform depth of sequencing across donors was assumed in presence/absence analyses.

The PCR used 60 Vbeta and 13 Jbeta primers. The method was immunoSEQ multiplex PCR; TCRdb's version includes in-frame clones alone and lacks a portion of them. The sample lists 95,000 to 150,000 clones; about 78% were seen once. With 0 bases removed from V and 1 base from J, the gap between germline ends came to 15 bases. The CDR3 is 18 residues long. Germline values: CDR1 SNHLY, CDR2 FYNNEI. As to this clone: Its cognate antigen is unknown.

The specimen was PBMCs. This TCR derives from a woman between 35 and 50 years old in good health and CMV-seropositive. The chain is built from TRBV2 and TRBJ2-2; D gene uncertain. The CDR3, as DNA: TGTGCCAGCAGTGAAGCCGTCTTTTTAAGAGAGAACACCGGGGAGCTGTTTTTT. Translated: CASSEAVFLRENTGELFF.